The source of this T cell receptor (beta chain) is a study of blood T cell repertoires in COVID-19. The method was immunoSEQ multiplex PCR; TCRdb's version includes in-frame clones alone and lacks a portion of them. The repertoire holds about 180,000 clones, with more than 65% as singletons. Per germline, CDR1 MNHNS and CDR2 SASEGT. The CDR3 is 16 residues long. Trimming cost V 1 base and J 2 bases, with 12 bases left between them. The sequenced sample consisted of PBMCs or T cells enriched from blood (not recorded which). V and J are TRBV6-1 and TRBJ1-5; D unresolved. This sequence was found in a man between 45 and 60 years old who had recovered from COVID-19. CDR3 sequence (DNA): TGTGCCAGCAGTGAAGGTCCGTCCAGTGGCAATCAGCCCCAGCATTTT. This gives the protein CASSEGPSSGNQPQHF.